Sequencing of this T cell receptor (beta chain) was carried out in a study of blood T cells in healthy people across ages. Sample-barcoded 5' priming and a J-beta primer mix drove a second PCR of roughly 7 to 11 cycles. Tags on each cDNA molecule came from a template-switch adaptor with 12 random nucleotides. TCRdb redid the calling of the 5' RACE reads with MiXCR, one entry per CDR3 protein. The sample has 1.8 million or so distinct CDR3 sequences, about 39% seen once. Trimming took 3 bases from V and 0 from J, leaving 12 bases between them. CDR3 length: 15 amino acids. Germline V gene lookup returns CDR1 DFQATT and CDR2 SNEGSKA (reference sequence). Study-wide points: TCR beta diversity was tightly associated with the proportion of naive T cells.

For this clonotype: Antigen unknown.

The authors extracted at least 5 micrograms of total RNA per sample. The TCR comes from a human donor in good health. The J gene is TRBJ1-5, the V gene TRBV20-1; D is ambiguous. Material for sequencing was blood. CDR3 region: CSASLGTNSNQPQHF. DNA of the CDR3: TGCAGTGCTAGTCTAGGCACCAATAGCAATCAGCCCCAGCATTTT.